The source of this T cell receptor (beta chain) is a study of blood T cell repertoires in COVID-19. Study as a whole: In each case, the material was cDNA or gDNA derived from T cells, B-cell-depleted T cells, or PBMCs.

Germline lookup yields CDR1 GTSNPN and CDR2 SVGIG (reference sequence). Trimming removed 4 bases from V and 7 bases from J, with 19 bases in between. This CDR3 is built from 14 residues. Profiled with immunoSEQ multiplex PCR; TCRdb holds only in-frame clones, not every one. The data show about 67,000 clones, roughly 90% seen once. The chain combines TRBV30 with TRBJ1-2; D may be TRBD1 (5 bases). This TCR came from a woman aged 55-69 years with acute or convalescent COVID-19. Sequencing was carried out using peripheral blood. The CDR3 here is CAWTRTRGGSGYTF. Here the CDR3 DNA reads TGTGCCTGGACCCGGACAAGGGGAGGTAGTGGCTACACCTTC.